The rows below give T cell receptor beta chains drawn from one sample of a study of a mutant IDH1 vaccine in newly diagnosed glioma. What these receptors recognize is not known. The repertoire was sequenced with immunoSEQ multiplex PCR; TCRdb's copy has only in-frame clones and lacks some. The sample records approximately 25,000 clones, around 77% being singletons. The specimen was PBMCs, collected from a glioma patient whose treatment included an IDH1 peptide vaccine. All receptors come from a woman aged 18-30 years with glioma. The CDR3 runs from the conserved cysteine through the conserved F or W. A D gene is named only where the DNA matches it firmly. Clone size appears in some rows only: once, few, many, or a class for an expanded clone.

clone_size	v_call	d_call	j_call	cdr3_nt	cdr3_aa
large	TRBV10-3	.	TRBJ1-6	TGTGCCATCAGTGCCCGGGACACCGATTCACCCCTCCACTTT	CAISARDTDSPLHF
.	TRBV6-6	.	TRBJ1-1	TGTGCCAGCAGTTACGGGGGGGCTGGCGCTTTCTTT	CASSYGGAGAFF
.	TRBV9	.	TRBJ2-6	TGTGCCAGCAGCACTAGGGACGGAGACTCTGGGGCCAACGTCCTGACTTTC	CASSTRDGDSGANVLTF
.	TRBV6-5	.	TRBJ2-1	TGTGCCAGCAGTAGACTTAGCTCCTACAATGAGCAGTTCTTC	CASSRLSSYNEQFF
.	TRBV6-5	.	TRBJ1-2	TGTGCCAGCAGTTACTCGACACTCTATGGCTACACCTTC	CASSYSTLYGYTF
.	TRBV25-1	TRBD2	TRBJ2-2	TGTGCCAGCAGTGAAGACTTTTCGGGGGGGAGGAACACCGGGGAGCTGTTTTTT	CASSEDFSGGRNTGELFF
few	TRBV25-1	.	TRBJ1-5	TGTGCCAGCAGTGAATTTGGGGTGAATCAGCCCCAGCATTTT	CASSEFGVNQPQHF
.	TRBV5-4	.	TRBJ2-7	TGTGCCAGCAGACTTAGTGGGACGGATTCCTACGAGCAGTACTTC	CASRLSGTDSYEQYF
.	TRBV19	.	TRBJ1-1	TGTGCCACCGTCCGAGGGGCAGGGTACTCGGCCACTGAAGCTTTCTTT	CATVRGAGYSATEAFF
.	TRBV7-9	TRBD1	TRBJ1-2	TGTGCCAGCAGCTTAGTCGGACAGGAGCATGGCTACACCTTC	CASSLVGQEHGYTF
few	TRBV6-5	.	TRBJ1-6	TGTGCCAGCAGTTACTCGCAGATGGGGTATAATTCACCCCTCCACTTT	CASSYSQMGYNSPLHF
.	TRBV7-8	.	TRBJ2-6	TGTGCCAGCAGCTTAGAGCCGGGTTTACCTGGGGCCAACGTCCTGACTTTC	CASSLEPGLPGANVLTF
.	TRBV14	TRBD1	TRBJ1-2	TGTGCCAGCAGTCAGACAGGGCCCATTGGCTACACCTTC	CASSQTGPIGYTF
.	TRBV30	TRBD1	TRBJ1-1	TGTGCCTGGAGCCCTGACAGGGAAGACTCTGAAGCTTTCTTT	CAWSPDREDSEAFF
once	TRBV5-1	.	TRBJ1-2	TGCGCCAGCAGCTTGGAGCTGACTAACTATGGCTACACCTTC	CASSLELTNYGYTF
.	TRBV11-2	.	TRBJ1-1	TGTGCCAGCAGTTTTGCCGGGGGGACTGAAGCTTTCTTT	CASSFAGGTEAFF
.	TRBV19	.	TRBJ2-7	TGTGCCACCGCTGTTAAGGGGTGGGGTGAGCAGTACTTC	CATAVKGWGEQYF
.	TRBV6-5	.	TRBJ2-1	TGTGCCAGCAAAACGACGGAGGGGAACTACAATGAGCAGTTCTTC	CASKTTEGNYNEQFF
.	TRBV27	TRBD1	TRBJ2-7	TGTGCCAGCTACTACGGGACAGGGACTATCTACGAGCAGTACTTC	CASYYGTGTIYEQYF